A single sample gave rise to the 29 T cell receptor beta chains below, sequenced in a study of OX40 agonist ivuxolimab in advanced cancers. Produced via immunoSEQ multiplex PCR; TCRdb's table is partial and in-frame only. The repertoire has about 41,000 clones, 70% to 80% of them found once; the top ten carry roughly a fifth. Sequenced material: CD4+ or CD8+ T cells sorted from blood, taken in a trial of the OX40 agonist ivuxolimab. The receptors were gathered from an adult with an advanced solid tumor such as melanoma, head and neck, liver or kidney cancer.

The sample holds a few counts of this clone. The chain is built from TRBV11-2 and TRBJ2-5, with D possibly being TRBD1 (5 bases). V was trimmed by 1 base and J by 2 bases, leaving 8 bases between them. This CDR3 is 14 amino acids long. Looked up from germline, CDR1 is SGHAT and CDR2 is FQNNGV. The CDR3 reads CASSLVTEQETQYF. CDR3 nucleotides: TGTGCCAGCAGCTTAGTGACAGAACAAGAGACCCAGTACTTC.

There are a few counts of this clone. The rearrangement joins TRBV30 to TRBJ1-5, with D uncertain. The CDR3 length is 15 residues. The germline V and J ends were trimmed by 0 bases and 6 bases, with 15 bases remaining between them. Germline V CDR1 and CDR2: GTSNPN, SVGIG (reference sequence). For the CDR3, the DNA is TGTGCCTGGAGTGTGCCTTTAGGGTCGGGTCAGCCCCAGCATTTT. It is translated as CAWSVPLGSGQPQHF.

The V and J genes are TRBV19 and TRBJ2-5, with 11 bases matching TRBD2. V shed 7 bases and J 5 bases; nucleotides not matched to a gene: 9. Germline lookup yields CDR1 LNHDA and CDR2 SQIVND (reference sequence). The CDR3 length is 15 residues. CDR3 residues: CASTDTSGSWETQYF. Written as DNA, the CDR3 is TGTGCCAGTACTGATACTAGCGGGAGCTGGGAGACCCAGTACTTC. Full variable domain (remainder filled in from reference TRBV19 and TRBJ2-5): DGGITQSPKYLFRKEGQNVTLSCEQNLNHDAMYWYRQDPGQGLRLIYYSQIVNDFQKGDIAEGYSVSREKKESFPLTVTSAQKNPTAFYLCASTDTSGSWETQYFGPGTRLLVL.

The V call is TRBV9, the J call TRBJ2-1; perhaps D is TRBD1 or TRBD2 (5 bases each). The CDR3 consists of 15 residues. V was cut by 3 bases and J by 3 bases, with 13 bases left in between. Germline loops: CDR1 SGDLS, CDR2 YYNGEE. CDR3 coding DNA: TGTGCCAGCAGCGGAGGGGTAGGTAACTACAATGAGCAGTTCTTC. Translated, it gives CASSGGVGNYNEQFF.

The chain has TRBV5-6 and TRBJ1-1; 10 bases match TRBD1. From germline, CDR1 is SGHDT and CDR2 YYEEEE. The junction had 8 bases not matched to a gene; V was cut back by 4 bases and J by 5 bases. This CDR3 has 15 residues. The CDR3 region is CASSPNWDRGTEAFF. The CDR3 DNA is TGTGCCAGCAGCCCTAACTGGGACAGGGGTACTGAAGCTTTCTTT.

The V and J genes are TRBV19 and TRBJ2-7; 7 nucleotides align to TRBD1. Germline V lookup: CDR1 LNHDA, CDR2 SQIVND (reference sequence). The junction had 4 bases not matched to a gene; V was cut back by 5 bases and J by 0 bases. The CDR3 is made up of 14 amino acids. The CDR3 here is CASSVRDSSYEQYF. The CDR3 nucleotides are TGTGCCAGTAGTGTCCGGGACAGCTCCTACGAGCAGTACTTC.

The rearrangement links TRBV27 to TRBJ2-3; D perhaps matches TRBD1 (5 bases). Trimming cost V 6 bases and J 1 base, with 11 bases left between them. CDR3 length: 14 residues. CDR1 and CDR2 from the germline V gene are MNHEY and SMNVEV (reference sequence). The CDR3 DNA sequence: TGTGCCAGCAGCTGGACACGGGGCACAGATACGCAGTATTTT. Amino acid sequence: CASSWTRGTDTQYF.

The chain couples TRBV14 to TRBJ2-3, with D hard to call. CDR3 length equals 12 residues. The ends were cut back, 4 bases at V and 5 bases at J, with 7 bases in the middle. CDR1 and CDR2 (germline): SGHDN, FVKESK. The CDR3 region is CASSPGGDTQYF. The CDR3 DNA follows: TGTGCCAGCAGCCCGGGTGGAGATACGCAGTATTTT.

The V and J genes are TRBV5-8 and TRBJ2-3, with TRBD2 matching over 13 bases. V lost 4 bases to trimming and J lost 4 bases; unmatched junction nucleotides: 3. Germline V gives CDR1 SGHTS, CDR2 YDEGEE. This CDR3 contains 15 residues. The CDR3 sequence is CASSLGLAGADTQYF. The CDR3, as DNA: TGTGCCAGCAGCCTCGGACTAGCGGGGGCAGATACGCAGTATTTT.

The genes are TRBV28 and TRBJ2-1; 8 bases map to TRBD1. This CDR3 comprises 18 residues. Germline V gene lookup returns CDR1 MDHEN and CDR2 SYDVKM. V shed 4 bases and J 7 bases; nucleotides not matched to a gene: 18. Here the CDR3 reads CASSSKVSGTGLRNEQFF. The CDR3 nucleotides are TGTGCCAGCAGTTCCAAGGTGTCCGGGACAGGATTAAGGAATGAGCAGTTCTTC.

J is TRBJ2-7 and V is TRBV15; weak D call: TRBD1 (5 bases). The CDR3 loop spans 15 amino acids. Germline CDR1 is LNHNV and CDR2 is YYDKDF (reference sequence). V was pared by 0 bases and J by 3 bases, with 12 bases between. The CDR3 region has the DNA TGTGCCACCAGCAGAGATAAAGGGGCAGTCTACGAGCAGTACTTC. Protein: CATSRDKGAVYEQYF.

Remarks on this clone: The junction shows a germline mismatch at one end, possibly a read error. The V call is TRBV7-7, the J call TRBJ2-7, with 8 bases matching TRBD1. Germline CDR1 SSHAT, CDR2 FNYEAQ (reference sequence). The length of the CDR3 is 14 residues. The CDR3 region is CASSPAGTGYEQYF. The CDR3 nucleotides read TGTGCTAGCAGCCCCGCCGGGACAGGATACGAGCAGTACTTC.

In its sample, this clone was seen once. This chain joins TRBV5-1 and TRBJ2-7, with 8 bases matching TRBD1. CDR3 length equals 15 residues. Germline CDR1 reads SGHRS; CDR2 reads YFSETQ. Losses at the gene ends were 3 bases for V and 0 bases for J; bases not matched to a gene: 5. CDR3 amino acids: CASSSRQGNSYEQYF. CDR3 nucleotides: TGCGCCAGCAGCTCGAGACAGGGGAACTCCTACGAGCAGTACTTC.

CDR3 DNA: TGTGCCATCAGCGAACAGTCGGGGGCTTTCTTT. It translates to CAISEQSGAFF. The J gene is TRBJ1-1, the V gene TRBV10-3; D is unclear. Trimming removed 6 bases from V and 11 bases from J, with 13 bases in between. The CDR3 runs 11 residues. Germline values: CDR1 ENHRY, CDR2 SYGVKD.

This clone was observed a single time. This chain uses TRBV4-1 with TRBJ1-2, with 12 bases that match TRBD1. Trimming took 3 bases from V and 6 from J; bases not matched to a gene: 11. The CDR3 spans 17 residues. Per germline, CDR1 MGHRA and CDR2 YSYEKL. CDR3 nucleotide sequence: TGCGCCAGCAGCCAGATAACCGGGACAGGGGGCATGGATGGCTACACCTTC. Translated: CASSQITGTGGMDGYTF.

The chain couples TRBV27 to TRBJ1-1; 10 bases are shared with TRBD1. V shed 0 bases, J shed 10 bases, and the junction held 14 bases outside the gene matches. This CDR3 spans 17 amino acids. Per the germline V gene, CDR1 is MNHEY and CDR2 is SMNVEV (reference sequence). In nucleotides, the CDR3 is TGTGCCAGCAGTTTATCAGGGACAGGGGTCGCGCGAGGCGGAGCTTTCTTT. This gives the protein CASSLSGTGVARGGAFF.

This clone turned up a few times. The chain joins TRBV27 to TRBJ1-5; D might be TRBD1 (6 bases). CDR3 length: 15 amino acids. Germline V gene data show CDR1 as MNHEY and CDR2 as SMNVEV (reference sequence). V lost 10 bases to trimming and J lost 0 bases, with 16 bases between them. Written as DNA, the CDR3 is TGTGCCACCTCCCCCGGACAGAATAGCAATCAGCCCCAGCATTTT. Its protein is CATSPGQNSNQPQHF.

The chain has TRBV9 and TRBJ2-7; 9 bases match TRBD1. Germline V lookup: CDR1 SGDLS, CDR2 YYNGEE. The junction had 10 bases not matched to a gene; V was cut back by 6 bases and J by 3 bases. The CDR3 is made up of 15 amino acids. Written as DNA, the CDR3 is TGTGCCAGCAACCCACAGGGGGCGCAGGGCTACGAGCAGTACTTC. Residues: CASNPQGAQGYEQYF.

The CDR3 loop reads CASRGEGGGHTGELFF. CDR3 DNA: TGTGCCAGCAGAGGAGAAGGCGGCGGTCACACCGGGGAGCTGTTTTTT. This chain uses TRBV27 with TRBJ2-2; no reliable D call. The CDR3 has 16 amino acids. Germline V gives CDR1 MNHEY, CDR2 SMNVEV (reference sequence). The germline V and J ends were trimmed by 6 bases and 3 bases, with 17 bases remaining between them.

This chain uses TRBV7-9 with TRBJ2-7, with 8 bases fitting TRBD1. The CDR3 sequence is 15 residues long. The V gene end was trimmed by 4 bases and the J gene end by 5 bases; junction bases not matched to a gene: 10. The germline CDR1 and CDR2 sequences are SEHNR and FQNEAQ (reference sequence). The CDR3 region is CASSSRAGQGHEQYF. As DNA, the CDR3 is TGTGCCAGCAGCTCCCGCGCCGGACAGGGCCACGAGCAGTACTTC.

The table lists this clone with a few counts. The V and J genes are TRBV7-9 and TRBJ2-3; tentatively, D is TRBD2 (6 bases). V lost 5 bases to trimming and J lost 1 base, with 10 bases between them. Germline V gene sequence: CDR1 SEHNR, CDR2 FQNEAQ (reference sequence). This CDR3 spans 14 amino acids. The CDR3 loop reads CASSPTGGTDTQYF. In nucleotides, the CDR3 is TGTGCCAGCAGCCCAACGGGGGGCACAGATACGCAGTATTTT.

This chain uses TRBV5-1 with TRBJ2-5; D is undetermined. Germline V gene data show CDR1 as SGHRS and CDR2 as YFSETQ. Trimming pared 6 bases from V and 0 bases from J, leaving 9 bases between. The CDR3 loop spans 13 amino acids. Here the CDR3 reads CASTQDDQETQYF. CDR3 DNA sequence: TGCGCCAGCACCCAAGATGACCAAGAGACCCAGTACTTC.

This clone was found once. The V call is TRBV28, the J call TRBJ2-3; 14 nucleotides agree with TRBD2. The CDR3 consists of 20 residues. CDR1 MDHEN and CDR2 SYDVKM come from the germline V gene. V shed 5 bases and J 0 bases; nucleotides not matched to a gene: 13. CDR3 sequence reads: CASSNPGRLAGGPSTDTQYF. CDR3 bases: TGTGCCAGCAGTAACCCGGGCAGACTAGCGGGAGGGCCTAGCACAGATACGCAGTATTTT.

The V and J genes are TRBV19 and TRBJ1-1; 7 bases map to TRBD1. The CDR3 is made up of 16 amino acids. The V and J ends lost 0 bases and 0 bases, in that order; junction bases with no gene match: 4. Germline V lookup: CDR1 LNHDA, CDR2 SQIVND (reference sequence). The CDR3 DNA reads as TGTGCCAGTAGTATAGAGCCAGGGGGAATGAACACTGAAGCTTTCTTT. It specifies CASSIEPGGMNTEAFF.

This sequence joins TRBV5-8 and TRBJ1-2, with D tentatively TRBD1 (6 bases). Trimming took 0 bases from V and 8 from J, leaving 11 bases between them. Germline V lookup: CDR1 SGHTS, CDR2 YDEGEE. The CDR3 is 13 amino acids. The CDR3 spells CASSLGGAKGYTF. CDR3 DNA: TGTGCCAGCAGCTTGGGGGGGGCGAAAGGCTACACCTTC. The variable domain in full, completed from reference TRBV5-8 and TRBJ1-2, reads EAGVTQSPTHLIKTRGQQATLRCSPISGHTSVYWYQQALGLGLQFLLWYDEGEERNRGNFPPRFSGRQFPNYSSELNVNALELEDSALYLCASSLGGAKGYTFGSGTRLTVV.

Worth noting for this clone: Other DNA sequences from this sample encode an identical CDR3 as well. This chain uses TRBV27 with TRBJ2-7, with D perhaps matching TRBD2 (7 bases). The germline V and J ends were trimmed by 5 bases and 6 bases, with 14 bases remaining between them. CDR3 length: 13 residues. The V gene's germline CDR1 is MNHEY and CDR2 SMNVEV (reference sequence). CDR3 sequence: CASSGLGGSEQYF. Here the CDR3 DNA reads TGTGCCAGCAGTGGACTAGGGGGATCCGAGCAGTACTTC.

The chain recombines TRBV5-5 with TRBJ2-2; 15 positions match TRBD2. CDR1 is SGHKS, CDR2 YYEKEE, per germline (reference sequence). Trimming took 4 bases from V and 5 from J; bases not matched to a gene: 6. The CDR3 totals 17 residues. This chain's CDR3 is CASSLAGLAGGTGELFF. The CDR3, as DNA: TGTGCCAGCAGCCTGGCGGGACTAGCGGGAGGTACCGGGGAGCTGTTTTTT.

The chain combines TRBV11-3 with TRBJ2-1; 12 nucleotides align to TRBD2. The CDR3 has 14 amino acids. Trimming cost V 1 base and J 10 bases; bases outside gene matches: 2. The germline V gene has CDR1 SGHNT and CDR2 YENEEA. The CDR3 loop reads CASSLGTSGGEQFF. The CDR3 DNA sequence: TGTGCCAGCAGCTTAGGAACTAGCGGGGGGGAGCAGTTCTTC.

This clone has only a few counts. The V gene is TRBV30, the J gene TRBJ1-1; D is uncertain. CDR1 is GTSNPN, CDR2 SVGIG, per germline (reference sequence). Trimming took 6 bases from V and 4 from J, leaving 9 bases between them. The CDR3 is 11 amino acids. The DNA for the CDR3 is TGTGCCTGTAGCCCAGCCACTGAAGCTTTCTTT. Encoded protein: CACSPATEAFF.